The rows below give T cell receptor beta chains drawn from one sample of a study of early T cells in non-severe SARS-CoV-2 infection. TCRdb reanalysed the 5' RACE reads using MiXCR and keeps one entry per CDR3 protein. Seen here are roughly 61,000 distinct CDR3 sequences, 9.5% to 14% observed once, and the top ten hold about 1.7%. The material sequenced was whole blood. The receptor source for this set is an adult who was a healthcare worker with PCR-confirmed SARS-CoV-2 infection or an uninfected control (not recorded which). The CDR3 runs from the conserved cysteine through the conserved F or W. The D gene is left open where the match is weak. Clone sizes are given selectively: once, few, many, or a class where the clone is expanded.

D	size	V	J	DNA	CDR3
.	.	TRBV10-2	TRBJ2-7	TGCGCCAGCACTGGGCTAATGGAACAGTACTTC	CASTGLMEQYF
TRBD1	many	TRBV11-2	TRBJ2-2	TGTGCCAGCAGACCATTAAGGGGGCGCGGCACCGGGGAGCTGTTTTTT	CASRPLRGRGTGELFF
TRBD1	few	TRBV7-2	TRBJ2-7	TGTGCCAGCAGAGGGGGCTACTCCTCCTACGAGCAGTACTTC	CASRGGYSSYEQYF
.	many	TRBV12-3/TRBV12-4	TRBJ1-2	TGTGCCAGCAGGAGTGGCAGAGAGTACTATGGCTACACCTTC	CASRSGREYYGYTF
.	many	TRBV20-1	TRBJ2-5	TGCAGTGCTGGGCTCCCAAAAGGAAGTCAAGAGACCCAGTACTTC	CSAGLPKGSQETQYF
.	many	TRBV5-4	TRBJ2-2	TGTGCCAGCAGTTGGACCCCCTCCGGGGAGCTGTTTTTT	CASSWTPSGELFF
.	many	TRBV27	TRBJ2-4	TGTGCCAGCAGTTCGAACCCCACGAACATTCAGTACTTC	CASSSNPTNIQYF
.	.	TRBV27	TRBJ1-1	TGTGCCAGCAGTTTAGTGTCGGGGGCACGGGAAGCTTTCTTT	CASSLVSGAREAFF
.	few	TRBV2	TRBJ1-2	TGTGCCAGCAGTGAAGCCCGGACAGTCTTTCGTAACGGCTACACCTTC	CASSEARTVFRNGYTF
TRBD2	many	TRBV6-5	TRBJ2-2	TGTGCCAGCTCAGCGGGGGGCCCTAACACCGGGGAGCTGTTTTTT	CASSAGGPNTGELFF
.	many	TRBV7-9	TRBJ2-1	TGTGCCAGCAGGGGTCAACTAGCATCCTACAATGAGCAGTTCTTC	CASRGQLASYNEQFF
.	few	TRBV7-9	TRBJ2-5	TGTGCCAGCAGCTTAGGCCTACGGGGAGAGACCCAGTACTTC	CASSLGLRGETQYF
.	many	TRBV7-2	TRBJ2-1	TGTGCCAGCAGCTTAGATGGCCGCTACAATGAGCAGTTCTTC	CASSLDGRYNEQFF
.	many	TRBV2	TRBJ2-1	TGTGCCAGCAGCGATTATAGCGAGCCGTTCTTC	CASSDYSEPFF
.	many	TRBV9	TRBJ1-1	TGTGCCAGCAGCGTAGTTAGTGAAGGGGCTGAAGTTTTCTTT	CASSVVSEGAEVFF
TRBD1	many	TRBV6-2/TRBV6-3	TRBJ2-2	TGTGCCAGCAGTTACTCGGACAGGGACACCGGGGAGCTGTTTTTT	CASSYSDRDTGELFF
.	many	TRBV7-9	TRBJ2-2	TGTGCCAGCAGCTCCCCGTTGGACAGTAGGGAGCTGTTTTTT	CASSSPLDSRELFF
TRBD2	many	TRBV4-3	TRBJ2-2	TGCGCCAGCAGCCAAGGGCTAGCGGGGGGGTCGCACACCGGGGAGCTGTTTTTT	CASSQGLAGGSHTGELFF
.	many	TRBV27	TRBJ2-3	TGTGCCAGCAGTTTGAGACTCCGCACAGATACGCAGTATTTT	CASSLRLRTDTQYF
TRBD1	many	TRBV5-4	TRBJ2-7	TGTGCCAGCAGCCTTAGGACAGGCAGTACCTACGAGCAGTACTTC	CASSLRTGSTYEQYF
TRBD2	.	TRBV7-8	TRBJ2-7	TGTGCCAGCAGCTTAGTAGGACTAGCTCCCTACGAGCAGTACTTC	CASSLVGLAPYEQYF
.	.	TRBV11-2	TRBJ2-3	TGTGCCAGCAGCTTAGGCGCGGGGGCTGGCACAGATACGCAGTATTTT	CASSLGAGAGTDTQYF
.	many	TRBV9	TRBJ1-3	TGTGCCAGCAGCGCCGCCGCCGGGACCCCTGGAAACACCATATATTTT	CASSAAAGTPGNTIYF
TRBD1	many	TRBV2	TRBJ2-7	TGTGCCACTAGCCTGGGACAGGGGGCGAGGGAGCAGTACTTC	CATSLGQGAREQYF
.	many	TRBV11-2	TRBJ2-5	TGTGCCAGCAGGCCGCGGGGCGAAGAGACCCAGTACTTC	CASRPRGEETQYF
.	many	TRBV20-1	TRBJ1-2	TGCAGTGCTAGAGGCCGCTTGAGCGGGGCCTTC	CSARGRLSGAF
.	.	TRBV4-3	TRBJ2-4	TGCGCCAGCAGCCAGGATCCTCCGGGCCAAGGAGCCAAAAACATTCAGCACTTC	CASSQDPPGQGAKNIQHF
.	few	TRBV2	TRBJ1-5	TGTGCCAGCAGTGCTGACAGTGGGTATTATAGCAATCAGCCCCAGCATTTT	CASSADSGYYSNQPQHF
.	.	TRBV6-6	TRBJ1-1	TGTGCCAGCAGGCAGACTGAAGCTTTCTTT	CASRQTEAFF
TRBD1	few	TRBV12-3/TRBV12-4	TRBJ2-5	TGTGCCAGCAGTTCGCCAGGGGGCTTGGGGGAGACCCAGTACTTC	CASSSPGGLGETQYF
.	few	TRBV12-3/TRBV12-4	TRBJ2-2	TGTGCCAGTTACCCCCGGCGGCTAAACACCGGGGAGCTGTTTTTT	CASYPRRLNTGELFF
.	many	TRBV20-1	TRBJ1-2	TGCAGTGCTAGGGGTCTGGGGCGGGCCCGGAGTGGCTACACCTTC	CSARGLGRARSGYTF
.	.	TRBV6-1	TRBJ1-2	TGTGCCAGCACCTGGAACTATGGCTACACCTTC	CASTWNYGYTF
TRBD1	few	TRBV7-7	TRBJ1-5	TGTGCTAGCAGCCTAGACAGGGACTACCAGCCCCAGCATTTT	CASSLDRDYQPQHF
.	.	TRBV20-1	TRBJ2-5	TGCAGTGTAGGCCCAGGACAGCAAGAGACCCAGTACTTC	CSVGPGQQETQYF
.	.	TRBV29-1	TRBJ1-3	TGCAGCGTTAAGACAGGAAGATCCTCTGGAAACACCATATATTTT	CSVKTGRSSGNTIYF
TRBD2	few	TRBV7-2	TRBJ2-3	TGTGCCAGCAGCTCAGGCTTCCAGCGGGGAGCAGATACGCAGTATTTT	CASSSGFQRGADTQYF
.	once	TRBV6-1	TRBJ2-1	TGTGCCAGCCTTAAGAGGAAGACAGGCAGCTCCTACAATGAGCAGTTCTTC	CASLKRKTGSSYNEQFF
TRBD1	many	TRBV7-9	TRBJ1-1	TGTGCCAGCAGTCCTAGACAGGGTTTAAATACTGAAGCTTTCTTT	CASSPRQGLNTEAFF
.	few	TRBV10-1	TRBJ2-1	TGCGCCAGCAGTAGCCAGGGGAGGAATGAGCAGTTCTTC	CASSSQGRNEQFF
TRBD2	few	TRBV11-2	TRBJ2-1	TGTGCCAGCAGCCCGGGCGGGGGGGATGAGCAGTTCTTC	CASSPGGGDEQFF
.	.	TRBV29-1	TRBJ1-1	TGCAGCGTTCCGGGAGGTTGGGGCACTGAAGCTTTCTTT	CSVPGGWGTEAFF
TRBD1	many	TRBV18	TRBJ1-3	TGTGCCAGCTCACCCCCGGGGACAGTCGGAAACACCATATATTTT	CASSPPGTVGNTIYF
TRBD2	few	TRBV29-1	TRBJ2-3	TGCAGCGTTGAATTAAGGGAGCGGGGGCGGGATACGCAGTATTTT	CSVELRERGRDTQYF
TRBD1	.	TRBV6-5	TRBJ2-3	TGTGCCAGCAGCCAAGGGACAGGGGGCCCACCCGTGCAGTATTTT	CASSQGTGGPPVQYF
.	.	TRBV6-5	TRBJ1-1	TGTGCCAGCAGTTACTCGATTAGCACTGAAGCTTTCTTT	CASSYSISTEAFF
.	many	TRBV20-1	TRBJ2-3	TGCAGTGCTAGGGGGGGGGCCTCAGATACGCAGTATTTT	CSARGGASDTQYF
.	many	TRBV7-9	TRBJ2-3	TGTGCCAGCAGCTTTGGCGGGAGCACAGATACGCAGTATTTT	CASSFGGSTDTQYF
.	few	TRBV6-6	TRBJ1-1	TGTGCCAGCAGTCAACTCGGGGGGAGCGGGCCCACTGAAGCTTTCTTT	CASSQLGGSGPTEAFF
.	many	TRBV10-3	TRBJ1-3	TGTGCCATCAGTGACCAGGGCAACTCTGGAAACACCATATATTTT	CAISDQGNSGNTIYF